Reported below is one T cell receptor beta chain. Its antigen is undetermined. Each CDR3 protein gets one entry after TCRdb re-called the reads with MiXCR. The sample has 200,000 to 250,000 distinct CDR3 sequences, 35% to 40% seen once. The data are from a study of T cell repertoires in cytomegalovirus infection. The CDR3 runs 17 residues. Germline-derived CDR1 and CDR2 are MGHRA and YSYEKL. V was shortened by 0 bases and J by 1 base, with 13 bases between the two germline ends. The specimen was CD8+ T cells from cultured PBMCs, collected from culture after CMV antigen stimulation. This receptor was obtained from a human donor in good health (CMV status not recorded). Some clones in this sample may be carry-over from other donors' samples. The chain is built from TRBV4-1 and TRBJ2-4; D unresolved. The CDR3 is CASSQDQRRAAKNIQYF. The CDR3 bases are TGCGCCAGCAGCCAAGATCAAAGGCGAGCTGCCAAAAACATTCAGTACTTC.